These 20 T cell receptor beta chains were sequenced from one sample in a study of T-cell reconstitution after alpha-beta-depleted transplantation in children. TCRbeta library preparation incorporated unique molecular identifiers. TCRdb re-analysed the PCR reads in MiXCR, keeping a single row per CDR3 protein. The sample has 550,000 to 600,000 distinct CDR3 sequences; under 30% are singletons. This specimen was PBMCs, mostly from graft donor cells, taken 360 days after TCRalphabeta/CD19-depleted stem cell transplant. These receptors originate from a boy younger than two who had a stem cell transplant for acute myeloid leukemia, so the T cells may come from the graft donor.

This clonotype was counted between two and nine times. The J gene is TRBJ2-7, the V gene TRBV27; the match to TRBD2 covers 7 bases. The germline CDR1 and CDR2 sequences are MNHEY and SMNVEV (reference sequence). The V gene end was trimmed by 10 bases and the J gene end by 6 bases; junction bases not matched to a gene: 12. This CDR3 comprises 13 residues. In DNA form, the CDR3 reads TGTGCCACCGCCTCGGGGGGAATAGGCGAGCAGTACTTC. This gives the protein CATASGGIGEQYF.

This chain connects TRBV4-2 to TRBJ1-5, with 8 bases matching TRBD1. V was pared by 3 bases and J by 7 bases, with 11 bases of the junction left unmatched. Germline loops: CDR1 LGHNA, CDR2 YNFKEQ. The CDR3 spans 16 residues. CDR3 coding DNA: TGTGCCAGCAGCCACCAAAACCAGGGGGCACGGCAGCCCCAGCATTTT. Its protein is CASSHQNQGARQPQHF.

This clonotype was seen ten or more times. The chain is built from TRBV15 and TRBJ1-2; D might be TRBD1 (6 bases). The germline CDR1 and CDR2 sequences are LNHNV and YYDKDF (reference sequence). Trimming removed 0 bases at V and 4 bases at J, with 12 bases between. The CDR3 is 15 residues long. CDR3 sequence reads: CATSRDWGLGYGYTF. CDR3 coding DNA: TGTGCCACCAGCAGAGATTGGGGGCTTGGCTATGGCTACACCTTC.

At least ten counts were recorded for this clonotype. The chain is built from TRBV7-8 and TRBJ2-5; TRBD1 aligns across 8 bases. Germline assignment: CDR1 SGHVS and CDR2 FQNEAQ. This CDR3 has 16 amino acids. J was trimmed by 2 bases and V by 5 bases; bases with no gene match: 10. DNA of the CDR3: TGTGCCAGCAGCGGCCTCGGACAGGGTAATCAAGAGACCCAGTACTTC. Its protein is CASSGLGQGNQETQYF.

This clonotype was picked up many times. The rearrangement uses TRBV20-1 and TRBJ1-1; perhaps TRBD1 as D (5 bases). The CDR3 sequence is 13 residues long. Germline CDR1 DFQATT, CDR2 SNEGSKA (reference sequence). The V gene lost 1 base and the J gene lost 3 bases, with 9 bases spanning the gap. CDR3 bases: TGCAGTGCTAGAGCGACAGATTACACTGAAGCTTTCTTT. Its translation is CSARATDYTEAFF.

CDR3 bases: TGTGCCAGCAGTTCCGGGACAGGGGTAGACACCGGGGAGCTGTTTTTT. The encoded protein is CASSSGTGVDTGELFF. The chain uses TRBV12-3 or TRBV12-4 and TRBJ2-2; 10 bases map to TRBD1. Trimming cost V 4 bases and J 3 bases; bases outside gene matches: 5. The CDR3 covers 16 residues.

This chain uses TRBV20-1 with TRBJ1-1; D is undetermined. The CDR3 length is 15 residues. Germline values: CDR1 DFQATT, CDR2 SNEGSKA (reference sequence). The V end lost 1 base, the J end lost 2 bases, and 14 bases lay between the germline ends. The CDR3: CSARGSTDANTEAFF. The CDR3 DNA sequence: TGCAGTGCTAGAGGAAGTACCGACGCAAACACTGAAGCTTTCTTT.

The table lists this clonotype with many counts. The rearrangement uses TRBV7-2 and TRBJ2-5, with no clear D. This CDR3 is built from 14 residues. Looked up from germline, CDR1 is SGHTA and CDR2 is FQGNSA. The ends were cut back, 1 base at V and 4 bases at J, with 10 bases in the middle. CDR3: CASSLDPVTETQYF. Written as DNA, the CDR3 is TGTGCCAGCAGCTTAGACCCGGTTACAGAGACCCAGTACTTC. The variable domain in full, completed from reference TRBV7-2 and TRBJ2-5, reads GAGVSQSPSNKVTEKGKDVELRCDPISGHTALYWYRQSLGQGLEFLIYFQGNSAPDKSGLPSDRFSAERTGGSVSTLTIQRTQQEDSAVYLCASSLDPVTETQYFGPGTRLLVL.

V usage is TRBV20-1 and J usage is TRBJ2-1; D gene unclear. Germline CDR1 reads DFQATT; CDR2 reads SNEGSKA (reference sequence). The CDR3 runs 13 residues. V shed 1 base and J shed 3 bases, with 7 bases lying between them. The CDR3 loop reads CSARVNIYNEQFF. CDR3 in DNA: TGCAGTGCTAGAGTTAACATCTACAATGAGCAGTTCTTC.

The chain recombines TRBV5-1 with TRBJ2-7; D perhaps matches TRBD2 (6 bases). Looked up from germline, CDR1 is SGHRS and CDR2 is YFSETQ. With 0 bases removed from V and 6 bases from J, the gap between germline ends came to 10 bases. The CDR3 has 13 amino acids. The CDR3 sequence is CASSLEAAGEQYV. As DNA, the CDR3 is TGCGCCAGCAGCTTGGAGGCAGCGGGCGAGCAGTACGTC.

The V and J genes are TRBV21-1 and TRBJ2-3; TRBD2, the D gene given by the table, was not confirmed from the DNA. TRBV21-1 represents a pseudogene. This CDR3 has 15 amino acids. The CDR3 DNA is TGTGCCAGCGTGGGACTAGCGGGGGTTCGGGATACGCAGTATTTT. Its translation: CASVGLAGVRDTQYF.

This CDR3 reads CASSYGAGIEQFF. The DNA of the CDR3 is TGTGCCAGCAGTTACGGGGCGGGGATTGAGCAGTTCTTC. The chain is built from TRBV6-5 and TRBJ2-1, with D possibly TRBD2 on 6 matching bases. The CDR3 consists of 13 residues. Trimming removed 2 bases from V and 9 bases from J, with 11 bases in between. The germline gives CDR1 MNHEY, CDR2 SVGAGI.

The chain carries TRBV10-3 and TRBJ2-3; possibly TRBD2 for D (6 bases). Trimming shortened V by 3 bases and J by 4 bases, and 11 bases separated the two germline ends. CDR3 length: 14 residues. CDR1 is ENHRY, CDR2 SYGVKD, per germline. This CDR3 is CAISDGGEADTQYF. The CDR3 DNA sequence: TGTGCCATCAGTGACGGCGGGGAGGCAGATACGCAGTATTTT.

Only a few counts were recorded for this clonotype. At one end the junction does not follow the germline gene, possibly because of a read error. The rearrangement uses TRBV20-1 and TRBJ1-1; 8 bases agree with TRBD1. Germline loops: CDR1 DFQATT, CDR2 SNEGSKA (reference sequence). The CDR3 covers 16 residues. CDR3 nucleotides: TGCAGTGCTGGAGACAGGGGATACGGGATGAACACTGAAGCCTTCTTT. It encodes CSAGDRGYGMNTEAFF.

This clonotype occurred a few times. Here the CDR3 DNA reads TGCAGTGCTAGAGGGAGGGACGGGAGCCTCTTCAGCTCCTACAATGAGCAGTTCTTC. It yields the protein CSARGRDGSLFSSYNEQFF. This chain uses TRBV20-1 with TRBJ2-1, with TRBD2 as a possible D gene (6 bases). This CDR3 is 19 amino acids long. V lost 1 base, J lost 0 bases, and 22 bases lay in between. The germline V gene encodes CDR1 DFQATT and CDR2 SNEGSKA (reference sequence).

This clonotype was found many times. This chain links TRBV7-2 with TRBJ2-7; no definite D call. Trimming stripped 0 bases from V and 4 bases from J, with 10 bases between. The CDR3 is 14 amino acids. The germline V gene has CDR1 SGHTA and CDR2 FQGNSA. CDR3 bases: TGTGCCAGCAGCTTAGCTTGGACGGATTACGAGCAGTACTTC. Translation gives CASSLAWTDYEQYF.

The table lists this clonotype with a few counts. The gene calls are TRBV24-1 and TRBJ2-2, with D perhaps TRBD2 (6 bases). Trimming cost V 6 bases and J 0 bases, with 7 bases left between them. Looked up from germline, CDR1 is KGHDR and CDR2 is SFDVKD. This CDR3 spans 14 amino acids. CDR3 loop: CATSTGANTGELFF. DNA for the CDR3: TGTGCCACCAGTACGGGGGCGAACACCGGGGAGCTGTTTTTT.

This chain uses TRBV4-2 with TRBJ2-5, with D perhaps matching TRBD2 (5 bases). Germline V CDR1 and CDR2: LGHNA, YNFKEQ. The CDR3 totals 15 residues. The V gene lost 1 base and the J gene lost 6 bases, with 15 bases spanning the gap. Here the CDR3 reads CASSQVVPSRQTQYF. CDR3 sequence (DNA): TGTGCCAGCAGCCAAGTGGTCCCTAGCAGGCAGACCCAGTACTTC.

Many counts were recorded for this clonotype. J is TRBJ2-1 and V is TRBV3-1, with TRBD2 matching over 10 bases. Germline V gene sequence: CDR1 LGHDT, CDR2 YNNKEL (reference sequence). This CDR3 has 14 residues. V gave up 4 bases and J gave up 6 bases; unmatched junction bases: 3. The CDR3 here is CASSLSGGRNEQFF. The CDR3 nucleotides are TGTGCCAGCAGCCTTAGCGGGGGGCGCAATGAGCAGTTCTTC.

This clonotype was observed once. A clone one base away is much larger, so this may be a read error. This chain joins TRBV4-3 and TRBJ2-7; D tentatively reads TRBD1 or TRBD2 (6 bases each). The length of the CDR3 is 16 residues. The V gene's germline CDR1 is LGHNA and CDR2 YSLEER. The CDR3 sequence: CASNQEFRGAPYEQYF. CDR3 sequence (DNA): TGCGCCAGCAACCAAGAATTTAGGGGGGCTCCCTACGAGCAGTACTTC.